These 23 T cell receptor beta chains came from one sample sequenced in a study of blood T cells in healthy people across ages. PCR was performed a second time for 7 to 11 cycles using a sample-barcoded 5' primer and a J-beta primer mix. TCRdb fed the 5' RACE reads into MiXCR, producing one record per CDR3 protein. Here the sample spans 780,000 or so distinct CDR3 sequences, roughly 50% being singletons. The sample taken for sequencing was blood. All receptors come from a man aged 80 or over in good health.

Only a few counts were recorded for this clonotype. The chain is built from TRBV27 and TRBJ2-1; 8 nucleotides agree with TRBD2. The CDR3 loop spans 11 amino acids. From germline, CDR1 is MNHEY and CDR2 SMNVEV (reference sequence). Trimming removed 8 bases from V and 7 bases from J; junction bases left unmatched: 1. The CDR3 is CASSGGNEQFF. The CDR3 bases are TGTGCCAGCTCGGGGGGGAATGAGCAGTTCTTC.

The chain couples TRBV28 to TRBJ2-3; 8 bases match TRBD2. V was pared by 7 bases and J by 5 bases, with 2 bases of the junction left unmatched. Germline values: CDR1 MDHEN, CDR2 SYDVKM. The CDR3 consists of 12 residues. CDR3 region: CASTSGRDTQYF. Here the CDR3 DNA reads TGTGCCAGCACAAGCGGGAGAGATACGCAGTATTTT.

This chain uses TRBV27 with TRBJ2-4; D unresolved. The DNA end lines up better with TRBJ2-7; the J call may be wrong. From germline, CDR1 is MNHEY and CDR2 SMNVEV (reference sequence). The CDR3 sequence is 16 residues long. For the CDR3, the DNA is TGTGCCAGCAGTTCCCCCAGCTGGCTCTCCGCCTACGAGCAGTACTTC. Amino acid sequence: CASSSPSWLSAYEQYF.

The gene calls are TRBV6-6 and TRBJ2-1, with D uncertain. The V end lost 1 base, the J end lost 5 bases, and 12 bases lay between the germline ends. The CDR3 consists of 15 residues. CDR1 and CDR2 (germline): MNHNY, SVGAGI (reference sequence). The CDR3 here is CASSYFAGPNNEQFF. CDR3 DNA sequence: TGTGCCAGCAGTTACTTTGCCGGGCCCAACAATGAGCAGTTCTTC.

The V and J genes are TRBV27 and TRBJ1-4; D remains ambiguous. This CDR3 comprises 13 residues. Germline loops: CDR1 MNHEY, CDR2 SMNVEV (reference sequence). V lost 5 bases and J lost 16, with 20 bases in between. CDR3 sequence reads: CASSPSRATTRFF. In DNA form, the CDR3 reads TGTGCCAGCAGTCCCTCTAGGGCTACAACCCGGTTTTTT.

This clonotype was seen a few times. This chain connects TRBV7-6 to TRBJ1-2; the match to TRBD1 covers 11 bases. V was clipped by 4 bases and J by 6 bases; unmatched bases: 7. Germline values: CDR1 SGHVS, CDR2 FNYEAQ. The CDR3 sequence is 15 residues long. The CDR3, as DNA: TGTGCCAGCAGCTCGATGCGGGACAGGGGGAATGGCTACACCTTC. Translating it yields CASSSMRDRGNGYTF.

The chain recombines TRBV28 with TRBJ2-5, with 7 bases identical to TRBD1. The better agreement between TRBJ2-7 and the DNA end casts doubt on the J call. The germline V gene has CDR1 MDHEN and CDR2 SYDVKM. This CDR3 spans 13 amino acids. CDR3 nucleotides: TGTGCCAGCAGTCCACAGGGGCGCCACGAGCAGTACTTC. It yields the protein CASSPQGRHEQYF.

The J gene is TRBJ2-7, the V gene TRBV11-1, with no clear D. Germline V gives CDR1 SGHAT, CDR2 FQDESV (reference sequence). Trimming took off 2 bases at V and 2 bases at J, with 10 bases between the two ends. This CDR3 comprises 14 residues. The CDR3 spells CASSLTGQPYEQYF. In DNA form, the CDR3 reads TGTGCCAGCAGCTTAACGGGTCAGCCCTACGAGCAGTACTTC.

V is TRBV20-1 and J is TRBJ2-4; 8 positions agree with TRBD2. The germline CDR1 and CDR2 sequences are DFQATT and SNEGSKA (reference sequence). The CDR3 is 14 residues long. Trimming removed 5 bases from V and 13 bases from J; junction bases left unmatched: 16. The CDR3 protein is CSALTSANAWEQYF. Written as DNA, the CDR3 is TGCAGTGCTTTGACTAGCGCAAACGCGTGGGAGCAGTACTTC.

The chain couples TRBV12-3 or TRBV12-4 to TRBJ2-3; D gene ambiguous. The CDR3 loop spans 18 amino acids. The V end was cut by 1 base, the J end by 14 bases, with 31 bases between. CDR3 bases: TGTGCCAGCAGTTTAGTCGTCTTCAAGTCTCCATGGCACAGATACGCGTATTTT. Its protein is CASSLVVFKSPWHRYAYF.

The V gene is TRBV13, the J gene TRBJ1-2, with D perhaps matching TRBD1 (5 bases). CDR3 length: 15 residues. Deletions cut 6 bases from V and 1 base from J, with 15 bases between. The V gene's germline CDR1 is PRHDT and CDR2 FYEKMQ (reference sequence). In DNA, the CDR3 is TGTGCCAGCAGTTCCCTGAAAAGGGGTAACTATGGCTACACCTTC. Protein sequence: CASSSLKRGNYGYTF.

The chain has TRBV5-1 and TRBJ2-7, with D possibly being TRBD2 (6 bases). Germline assignment: CDR1 SGHRS and CDR2 YFSETQ. This CDR3 is built from 13 residues. V was shortened by 0 bases and J by 7 bases, with 11 bases between the two germline ends. CDR3 loop: CASSLEGAGEQYF. In nucleotides, the CDR3 is TGCGCCAGCAGCTTGGAAGGGGCGGGGGAGCAGTACTTC.

The V gene is TRBV6-5, the J gene TRBJ2-7, with D tentatively TRBD2 (6 bases). The V end was cut by 7 bases, the J end by 2 bases, with 15 bases between. There are 14 residues in the CDR3. Germline V gene lookup returns CDR1 MNHEY and CDR2 SVGAGI. The CDR3 reads CASTSWRGAYEQYF. Written as DNA, the CDR3 is TGTGCCAGCACGTCGTGGAGGGGAGCCTACGAGCAGTACTTC.

This sequence joins TRBV7-2 and TRBJ2-7, with 10 bases identical to TRBD2. The CDR3 totals 15 residues. Germline V gene sequence: CDR1 SGHTA, CDR2 FQGNSA. The trim removed 5 bases at V and 5 bases at J, leaving 9 bases unmatched. The CDR3 DNA reads TGTGCCAGCAGCCGAGCAGCGGGAGGGTGTAACGAGCAGTACTTC. Translation: CASSRAAGGCNEQYF.

Comment on this clonotype: An end of the junction differs from the germline gene, which may be a read error. The V call is TRBV5-8, the J call TRBJ2-3, with D possibly being TRBD2 (5 bases). This CDR3 is 15 amino acids long. The V gene's germline CDR1 is SGHTS and CDR2 YDEGEE. CDR3 sequence (DNA): TGTGCCAGCGGCTTGTTTGCCCAAGCGGTAGATACGCAGTATTTT. This codes for CASGLFAQAVDTQYF.

This clonotype was seen only a few times. V is TRBV30 and J is TRBJ2-6, with 9 positions matching TRBD1. The CDR3 is 15 residues long. Germline-derived CDR1 and CDR2 are GTSNPN and SVGIG (reference sequence). Trimming took 3 bases from V and 4 from J; bases not matched to a gene: 4. CDR3 residues: CAWRGDRAGANVLTF. CDR3 DNA sequence: TGTGCCTGGAGAGGGGACAGGGCCGGGGCCAACGTCCTGACTTTC.

V and J are TRBV4-2 and TRBJ2-5, with D hard to call. The CDR3 is 15 amino acids. Per the germline V gene, CDR1 is LGHNA and CDR2 is YNFKEQ. Trimming left V 4 bases short and J 0 bases short, with 12 bases between. Here the CDR3 reads CASSLSWVNQETQYF. The DNA for the CDR3 is TGTGCCAGCAGCCTAAGTTGGGTGAACCAAGAGACCCAGTACTTC.

The chain recombines TRBV7-9 with TRBJ2-3; D assignment may be TRBD1 or TRBD2 (7 bases each). Germline CDR1 SEHNR, CDR2 FQNEAQ (reference sequence). V lost 5 bases and J 4 bases, leaving 19 bases between the germline ends. This CDR3 contains 16 residues. CDR3 loop: CASSPQGGGSADTQYF. Here the CDR3 DNA reads TGTGCCAGCAGCCCCCAGGGGGGGGGCTCCGCAGATACGCAGTATTTT.

This clonotype appeared a few times. V and J are TRBV9 and TRBJ2-1, with 11 bases identical to TRBD2. The CDR3 has 16 amino acids. The ends lost 3 bases at V and 3 bases at J; junction bases unmatched: 5. CDR1 and CDR2 from the germline V gene are SGDLS and YYNGEE. The CDR3 DNA sequence: TGTGCCAGCAGCGCAGTCACTAGCGGGAGCTACAATGAGCAGTTCTTC. Translated: CASSAVTSGSYNEQFF. The entire variable domain, with the rest obtained from reference TRBV9 and TRBJ2-1, is as follows: DSGVTQTPKHLITATGQRVTLRCSPRSGDLSVYWYQQSLDQGLQFLIQYYNGEERAKGNILERFSAQQFPDLHSELNLSSLELGDSALYFCASSAVTSGSYNEQFFGPGTRLTVL.

This clonotype was found a few times. V usage is TRBV12-3 or TRBV12-4 and J usage is TRBJ2-7; unclear D gene. The CDR3 length is 12 residues. Trimming took 4 bases from V and 7 from J, leaving 11 bases between them. The CDR3 nucleotides read TGTGCCAGCAGTTACTCGGTCAGGGAGCAGTACTTC. Translating it yields CASSYSVREQYF.

The chain recombines TRBV10-2 with TRBJ2-4; 10 bases are shared with TRBD2. Looked up from germline, CDR1 is WSHSY and CDR2 is SAAADI. The CDR3 extends over 14 amino acids. The trim removed 6 bases at V and 13 bases at J, leaving 12 bases unmatched. DNA for the CDR3: TGCGCCAGCAGACAGACTAGCGGGTCGGGGGAGCAGTACTTC. It translates to CASRQTSGSGEQYF.

This clonotype was counted between two and nine times. This chain uses TRBV10-3 with TRBJ2-5, with D possibly being TRBD2 (6 bases). The J call may be mistaken, given a closer DNA end match to TRBJ2-7. The CDR3 has 11 amino acids. The germline gives CDR1 ENHRY, CDR2 SYGVKD. For the CDR3, the DNA is TGTGCCATCCGGGAGTTGGGCGAGCAGTACTTC. Residues: CAIRELGEQYF.

The gene calls are TRBV6-1 and TRBJ2-3; 7 positions match TRBD2. With 6 bases clipped from V and 4 bases from J, the junction kept 13 bases outside the gene matches. Germline V gives CDR1 MNHNS, CDR2 SASEGT. This CDR3 spans 16 amino acids. This chain's CDR3 is CASSPRTGGRSDTQYF. CDR3 bases: TGTGCCAGCAGCCCGAGGACGGGAGGACGATCAGATACGCAGTATTTT.